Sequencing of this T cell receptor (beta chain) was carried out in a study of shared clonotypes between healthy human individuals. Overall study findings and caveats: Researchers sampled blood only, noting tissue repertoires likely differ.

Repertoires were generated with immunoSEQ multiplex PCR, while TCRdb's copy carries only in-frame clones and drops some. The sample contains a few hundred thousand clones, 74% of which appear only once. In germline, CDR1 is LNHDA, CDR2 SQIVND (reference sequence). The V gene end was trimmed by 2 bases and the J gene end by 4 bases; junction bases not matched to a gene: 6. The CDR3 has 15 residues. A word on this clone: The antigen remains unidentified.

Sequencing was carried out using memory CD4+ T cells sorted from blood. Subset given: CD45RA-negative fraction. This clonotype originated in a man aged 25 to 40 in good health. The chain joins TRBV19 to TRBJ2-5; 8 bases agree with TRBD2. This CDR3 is CASSILAGGLETQYF. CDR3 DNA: TGTGCCAGTAGTATATTGGCGGGAGGCTTAGAGACCCAGTACTTC.